A selection of T cell receptor beta chains follows, all from one sample in a study of regulatory T cells in long-lasting Graves disease. TCRdb reprocessed the multiplex PCR reads with MiXCR, giving one entry per CDR3 protein. The sample carries more than 300,000 distinct CDR3 sequences, around 15% recorded once. A further study also used this sample, focusing on T cells in Graves' hyperthyroidism and ophthalmopathy.

Source: peripheral blood mononuclear cells (PBMCs), taken at new diagnosis, from a patient treated with antithyroid drugs. These receptors originate from a woman under 30 with Graves disease. The CDR3 runs from the conserved cysteine through the conserved F or W. D genes are given only for firm matches. Not all rows give a size; the values are once, few, many and, for expanded clones, a class.

V: TRBV18; J: TRBJ1-2; D: TRBD1; size: many; CDR3: CASSPPGQLVGYGYTF; DNA: TGTGCCAGCTCACCACCGGGACAGCTTGTTGGGTATGGCTACACCTTC
V: TRBV18; J: TRBJ1-1; D: .; size: many; CDR3: CASSLTGVYTEAFF; DNA: TGTGCCAGCTCACTTACAGGAGTATACACTGAAGCTTTCTTT
V: TRBV11-2; J: TRBJ1-4; D: .; size: many; CDR3: CASSLDGRNNEKLFF; DNA: TGTGCCAGCAGCTTAGATGGACGTAATAATGAAAAACTGTTTTTT
V: TRBV6-1; J: TRBJ2-1; D: TRBD1; size: many; CDR3: CASKPGQGATEQFF; DNA: TGTGCCAGTAAACCGGGACAGGGGGCTACTGAGCAGTTCTTC
V: TRBV11-2; J: TRBJ1-5; D: TRBD1; size: many; CDR3: CASTTGVNQPQHF; DNA: TGTGCCAGCACTACAGGGGTCAATCAGCCCCAGCATTTT
V: TRBV20-1; J: TRBJ2-7; D: .; size: few; CDR3: CSARARGNSYEQYF; DNA: TGCAGTGCTAGAGCCAGAGGGAACTCCTACGAGCAGTACTTC
V: TRBV6-5; J: TRBJ2-7; D: TRBD1; size: many; CDR3: CASSSDRPSYEQYF; DNA: TGTGCCAGCAGTTCGGACAGGCCCTCCTACGAGCAGTACTTC
V: TRBV3-1; J: TRBJ2-1; D: TRBD2; size: many; CDR3: CASSQVPGRGEQFF; DNA: TGTGCCAGCAGCCAAGTACCCGGGAGGGGGGAGCAGTTCTTC
V: TRBV5-1; J: TRBJ2-1; D: TRBD2; size: many; CDR3: CASTLLAGGLNEQFF; DNA: TGCGCCAGCACTTTACTAGCGGGAGGACTCAATGAGCAGTTCTTC
V: TRBV11-3; J: TRBJ2-5; D: TRBD2; size: .; CDR3: CASSGTSAGETQYF; DNA: TGTGCCAGCAGCGGAACTAGCGCAGGAGAGACCCAGTACTTC
V: TRBV28; J: TRBJ2-5; D: TRBD1; size: many; CDR3: CASSLSGQAVQETQYF; DNA: TGTGCCAGCAGTTTATCTGGACAGGCTGTTCAAGAGACCCAGTACTTC
V: TRBV20-1; J: TRBJ2-3; D: .; size: many; CDR3: CSATNRRGSTDTQYF; DNA: TGCAGTGCTACCAACAGGAGGGGGTCCACAGATACGCAGTATTTT
V: TRBV12-3/TRBV12-4; J: TRBJ1-4; D: TRBD1; size: .; CDR3: CASSYGTGEEKLFF; DNA: TGTGCCAGCAGTTATGGGACAGGAGAAGAAAAACTGTTTTTT
V: TRBV6-5; J: TRBJ2-1; D: TRBD2; size: few; CDR3: CASSYQARTSGRNEQFF; DNA: TGTGCCAGCAGTTACCAAGCTCGGACTAGCGGGAGAAATGAGCAGTTCTTC
V: TRBV20-1; J: TRBJ2-1; D: TRBD2; size: many; CDR3: CSASGTRDGYEQFF; DNA: TGCAGTGCCAGCGGGACTAGAGATGGGTATGAGCAGTTCTTC
V: TRBV3-1; J: TRBJ2-1; D: .; size: many; CDR3: CASSQGCGSICSYNEQFF; DNA: TGTGCCAGCAGCCAAGGGTGCGGCTCCATCTGCTCCTACAATGAGCAGTTCTTC
V: TRBV19; J: TRBJ2-7; D: .; size: .; CDR3: CASSITVTYEQYF; DNA: TGTGCCAGTAGTATCACAGTGACCTACGAGCAGTACTTC
V: TRBV7-9; J: TRBJ1-2; D: TRBD1; size: many; CDR3: CASSLAGTGENYGYTF; DNA: TGTGCCAGCAGCTTAGCCGGGACAGGGGAAAACTATGGCTACACCTTC
V: TRBV7-9; J: TRBJ2-7; D: .; size: many; CDR3: CASSHGWSAPYEQYF; DNA: TGTGCCAGCAGCCACGGTTGGTCCGCACCCTACGAGCAGTACTTC
V: TRBV20-1; J: TRBJ1-6; D: .; size: many; CDR3: CSVGGTNNSPLHF; DNA: TGCAGTGTTGGGGGGACGAATAATTCACCCCTCCACTTT
V: TRBV27; J: TRBJ2-2; D: .; size: .; CDR3: CASRILEGSGELFF; DNA: TGTGCCAGCAGAATCCTCGAGGGGAGCGGGGAGCTGTTTTTT
V: TRBV28; J: TRBJ2-1; D: .; size: many; CDR3: CASSIELAASNEQFF; DNA: TGTGCCAGCAGTATCGAACTAGCAGCGTCTAATGAGCAGTTCTTC
V: TRBV18; J: TRBJ1-6; D: .; size: many; CDR3: CASTPGPLHF; DNA: TGTGCCAGCACACCGGGTCCCCTCCACTTT
V: TRBV18; J: TRBJ2-7; D: TRBD1; size: many; CDR3: CASSQNRDRVYEQYF; DNA: TGTGCCAGCTCACAAAACCGGGACAGGGTCTACGAGCAGTACTTC
V: TRBV5-1; J: TRBJ2-6; D: .; size: .; CDR3: CASSLPGSSGANVLTF; DNA: TGCGCCAGCAGCTTGCCGGGGAGCTCTGGGGCCAACGTCCTGACTTTC
V: TRBV15; J: TRBJ2-7; D: .; size: .; CDR3: CVTSPRGEVDEQYF; DNA: TGTGTCACCAGCCCCCGAGGGGAGGTTGACGAGCAGTACTTC
V: TRBV14; J: TRBJ2-1; D: .; size: few; CDR3: CASSQALTRYNEQFF; DNA: TGTGCCAGCAGCCAAGCCCTGACTAGGTATAATGAGCAGTTCTTC
V: TRBV28; J: TRBJ2-1; D: .; size: many; CDR3: CASTLEKGSYNEQFF; DNA: TGTGCCAGCACCCTCGAGAAGGGGTCCTACAATGAGCAGTTCTTC
V: TRBV19; J: TRBJ2-7; D: TRBD1; size: .; CDR3: CASSTTGTGVYEQYF; DNA: TGTGCCAGTAGTACTACCGGGACAGGGGTCTACGAGCAGTACTTC
V: TRBV30; J: TRBJ2-3; D: .; size: many; CDR3: CAWSETAITDTQYF; DNA: TGTGCCTGGAGTGAGACGGCAATCACAGATACGCAGTATTTT
V: TRBV28; J: TRBJ2-3; D: .; size: many; CDR3: CASSLKGLTDTQYF; DNA: TGTGCCAGCAGTTTAAAGGGCCTCACAGATACGCAGTATTTT
V: TRBV11-2; J: TRBJ1-2; D: .; size: many; CDR3: CASSFVASSYGYTF; DNA: TGTGCCAGCAGCTTCGTGGCGAGCAGTTATGGCTACACCTTC
V: TRBV11-1; J: TRBJ2-7; D: TRBD1; size: many; CDR3: CASSPDRGGHEQYF; DNA: TGTGCCAGCAGCCCGGACAGGGGAGGACACGAGCAGTACTTC
V: TRBV5-1; J: TRBJ2-7; D: .; size: many; CDR3: CASSLGLQLYEQYF; DNA: TGCGCCAGCAGCTTGGGACTGCAACTCTACGAGCAGTACTTC
V: TRBV25-1; J: TRBJ1-3; D: .; size: .; CDR3: CASSEQGRFRGNTIYF; DNA: TGTGCCAGCAGTGAACAGGGGAGATTTAGAGGAAACACCATATATTTT
V: TRBV5-1; J: TRBJ1-1; D: .; size: few; CDR3: CASGLWLANTEAFF; DNA: TGCGCCAGCGGTCTGTGGTTGGCAAACACTGAAGCTTTCTTT
V: TRBV6-1; J: TRBJ2-7; D: .; size: few; CDR3: CASSAPGPYEQYF; DNA: TGTGCCAGCAGTGCCCCGGGGCCCTACGAGCAGTACTTC
V: TRBV4-1; J: TRBJ2-2; D: .; size: few; CDR3: CASSQYRETGYGELFF; DNA: TGCGCCAGCAGCCAATACAGGGAAACGGGCTACGGGGAGCTGTTTTTT
V: TRBV24-1; J: TRBJ2-3; D: .; size: many; CDR3: CATSDHRGRGNTDTQYF; DNA: TGTGCCACCAGTGACCACCGAGGGAGAGGGAACACAGATACGCAGTATTTT
V: TRBV2; J: TRBJ2-2; D: .; size: many; CDR3: CARGYTGELFF; DNA: TGTGCCAGGGGATACACCGGGGAGCTGTTTTTT
V: TRBV2; J: TRBJ1-5; D: TRBD1; size: .; CDR3: CASKPGQGYQPQHF; DNA: TGTGCCAGCAAACCGGGACAGGGGTATCAGCCCCAGCATTTT
V: TRBV5-4; J: TRBJ1-1; D: .; size: many; CDR3: CASSLEGRSTEAFF; DNA: TGTGCCAGCAGCTTGGAGGGTAGATCCACTGAAGCTTTCTTT
V: TRBV10-1; J: TRBJ2-1; D: TRBD2; size: many; CDR3: CASLEREGGNEQFF; DNA: TGCGCCAGCCTTGAGCGGGAGGGTGGGAATGAGCAGTTCTTC
V: TRBV11-2; J: TRBJ2-1; D: TRBD2; size: .; CDR3: CASSRTRPHNEQFF; DNA: TGTGCCAGCAGCCGGACTAGACCGCACAATGAGCAGTTCTTC
V: TRBV12-3/TRBV12-4; J: TRBJ2-1; D: TRBD1; size: many; CDR3: CASSGQGSNEQFF; DNA: TGTGCCAGCAGTGGACAGGGTAGCAATGAGCAGTTCTTC
V: TRBV27; J: TRBJ2-1; D: .; size: few; CDR3: CASSLEGRGLSEQFF; DNA: TGTGCCAGCAGTTTGGAAGGAAGAGGACTGAGTGAGCAGTTCTTC
V: TRBV4-1; J: TRBJ2-1; D: TRBD1; size: many; CDR3: CASSQEGQGLDEQFF; DNA: TGCGCCAGCAGCCAAGAGGGACAGGGGTTGGATGAGCAGTTCTTC
V: TRBV6-1; J: TRBJ2-2; D: .; size: many; CDR3: CASSQKGQTNTGELFF; DNA: TGTGCCAGCAGTCAAAAGGGTCAGACTAACACCGGGGAGCTGTTTTTT